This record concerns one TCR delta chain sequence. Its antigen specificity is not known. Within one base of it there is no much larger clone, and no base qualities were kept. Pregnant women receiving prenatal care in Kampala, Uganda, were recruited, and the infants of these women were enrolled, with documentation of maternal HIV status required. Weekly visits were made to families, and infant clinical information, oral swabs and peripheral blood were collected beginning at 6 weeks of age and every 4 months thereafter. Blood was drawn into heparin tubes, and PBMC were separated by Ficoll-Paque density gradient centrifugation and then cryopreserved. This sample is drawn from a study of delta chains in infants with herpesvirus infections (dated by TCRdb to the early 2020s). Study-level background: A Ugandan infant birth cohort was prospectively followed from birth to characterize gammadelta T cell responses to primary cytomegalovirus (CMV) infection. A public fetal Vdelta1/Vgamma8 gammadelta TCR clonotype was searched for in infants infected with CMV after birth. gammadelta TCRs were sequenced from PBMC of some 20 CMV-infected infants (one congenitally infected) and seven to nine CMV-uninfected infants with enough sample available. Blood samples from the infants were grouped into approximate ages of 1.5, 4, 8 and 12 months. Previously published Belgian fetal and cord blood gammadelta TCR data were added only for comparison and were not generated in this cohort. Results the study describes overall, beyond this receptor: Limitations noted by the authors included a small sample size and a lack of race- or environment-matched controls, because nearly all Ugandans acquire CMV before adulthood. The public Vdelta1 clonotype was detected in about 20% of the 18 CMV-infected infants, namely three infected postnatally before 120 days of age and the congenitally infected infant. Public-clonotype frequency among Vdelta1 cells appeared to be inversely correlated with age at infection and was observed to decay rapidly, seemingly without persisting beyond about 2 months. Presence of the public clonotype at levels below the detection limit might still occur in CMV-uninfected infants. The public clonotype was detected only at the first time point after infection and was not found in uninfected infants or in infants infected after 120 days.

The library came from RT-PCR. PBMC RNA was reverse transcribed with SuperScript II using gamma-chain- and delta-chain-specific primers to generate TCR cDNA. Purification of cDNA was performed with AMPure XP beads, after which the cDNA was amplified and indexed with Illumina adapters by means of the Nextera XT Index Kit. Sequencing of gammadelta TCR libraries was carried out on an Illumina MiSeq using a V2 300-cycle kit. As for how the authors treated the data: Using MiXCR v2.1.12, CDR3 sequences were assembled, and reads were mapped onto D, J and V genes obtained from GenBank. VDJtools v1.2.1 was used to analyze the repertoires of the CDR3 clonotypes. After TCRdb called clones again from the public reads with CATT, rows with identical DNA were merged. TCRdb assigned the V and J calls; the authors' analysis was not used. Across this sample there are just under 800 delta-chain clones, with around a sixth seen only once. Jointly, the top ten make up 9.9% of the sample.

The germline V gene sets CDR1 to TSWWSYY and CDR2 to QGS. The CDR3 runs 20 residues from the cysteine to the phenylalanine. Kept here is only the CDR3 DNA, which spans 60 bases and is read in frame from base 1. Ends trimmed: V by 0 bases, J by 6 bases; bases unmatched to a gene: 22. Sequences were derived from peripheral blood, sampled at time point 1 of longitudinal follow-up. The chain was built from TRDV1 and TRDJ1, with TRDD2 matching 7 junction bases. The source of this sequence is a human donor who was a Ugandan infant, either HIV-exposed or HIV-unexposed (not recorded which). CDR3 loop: CALGELTHPQFPTPRYKLIF. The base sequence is TGTGCTCTTGGGGAACTAACCCATCCCCAATTTCCTACCCCCCGATATAAACTCATCTTT.